This T cell receptor (beta chain) was recovered during a study of OX40 agonist ivuxolimab in advanced cancers. This clone was counted a few times. Here immunoSEQ multiplex PCR was the method, and the copy in TCRdb shows in-frame clones only, minus some. Here the sample spans about 60,000 clones, around 85% being singletons. Sequenced material: CD4+ or CD8+ T cells sorted from blood, taken in a trial of the OX40 agonist ivuxolimab. This TCR was sampled from an adult with an advanced solid tumor such as melanoma, head and neck, liver or kidney cancer.

Here the CDR3 DNA reads TGTGCCACTACGACCCAGCCCACCAATGAGCAGTTCTTC. Its translation: CATTTQPTNEQFF. The V and J genes are TRBV6-1 and TRBJ2-1, with D unresolved. Germline CDR1 reads MNHNS; CDR2 reads SASEGT. Trimming cost V 10 bases and J 6 bases, with 16 bases left between them. The CDR3 spans 13 residues.